The clone carrying this TCR beta chain was seen ten or more times. Its antigen is not known. V lost 1 base and J lost 3, with 3 bases in between. CDR1 is KGHDR, CDR2 SFDVKD, per germline. The CDR3 is 13 residues long. This entry belongs to a study of identical twins. The study's findings and limits: Surplus twin overlap in beta out-of-frame sequences was less pronounced.

The donors were all healthy and Caucasian. MiXCR, applied by TCRdb to the 5' RACE reads, yields one record per CDR3 protein. This sample has about 100,000 distinct CDR3 sequences, with 5.9% found just once. The receptor's source is a woman between 50 and 59 years old in good health. The source material was memory T cells sorted from blood. This chain links TRBV24-1 with TRBJ1-5; D not resolved. CDR3 sequence (DNA): TGTGCCACCAGTGATTTACCCAATCAGCCCCAGCATTTT. This gives the protein CATSDLPNQPQHF.